The 21 T cell receptor beta chains in this list originate from one sample, sequenced in a study of blood T cell repertoires in COVID-19. Produced via immunoSEQ multiplex PCR; TCRdb's table is partial and in-frame only. The data show more than 80,000 clones, 70% to 80% seen once. The sample consisted of peripheral blood. The receptors shown here come from a man older than 75 with COVID-19, enrolled during active disease.

This clone was seen only a few times. CDR3 residues: CASSLGGEQFF. CDR3 in DNA: TGTGCCAGCAGTTTGGGCGGGGAGCAGTTCTTC. The chain uses TRBV12-3 or TRBV12-4 and TRBJ2-1; weak D call: TRBD2 (5 bases). The V and J ends lost 3 bases and 10 bases respectively, with 7 bases between them. The CDR3 length is 11 residues.

This clone was counted once. The gene calls are TRBV9 and TRBJ1-2, with D possibly TRBD1 on 6 matching bases. From germline, CDR1 is SGDLS and CDR2 YYNGEE. This CDR3 contains 16 residues. The germline V and J ends were trimmed by 3 bases and 2 bases, with 17 bases remaining between them. Written as DNA, the CDR3 is TGTGCCAGCAGCGCGCGACAGGCGAACATAAACTATGGCTACACCTTC. Its translation is CASSARQANINYGYTF.

V is TRBV9 and J is TRBJ2-2; tentatively, D is TRBD1 (5 bases). The ends were cut back, 0 bases at V and 5 bases at J, with 11 bases in the middle. Looked up from germline, CDR1 is SGDLS and CDR2 is YYNGEE. There are 15 residues in the CDR3. This chain's CDR3 is CASSVERGWTGELFF. Written as DNA, the CDR3 is TGTGCCAGCAGCGTAGAAAGGGGTTGGACCGGGGAGCTGTTTTTT.

The chain employs TRBV11-2 and TRBJ2-5; D is perhaps TRBD2 (5 bases). The CDR3 is made up of 15 amino acids. With 5 bases removed from V and 5 bases from J, the gap between germline ends came to 18 bases. CDR1 and CDR2 from the germline V gene are SGHAT and FQNNGV. The CDR3 coding sequence is TGTGCCAGCAGCCCCGGGCCTAGCCAAGTGGAGACCCAGTACTTC. Translated, it gives CASSPGPSQVETQYF. Full variable domain (missing parts from reference TRBV11-2 and TRBJ2-5): EAGVAQSPRYKIIEKRQSVAFWCNPISGHATLYWYQQILGQGPKLLIQFQNNGVVDDSQLPKDRFSAERLKGVDSTLKIQPAKLEDSAVYLCASSPGPSQVETQYFGPGTRLLVL.

V is TRBV4-1 and J is TRBJ2-3; tentative D call: TRBD2 (7 bases). Germline V lookup: CDR1 MGHRA, CDR2 YSYEKL. The CDR3 consists of 17 residues. The ends were cut back, 3 bases at V and 2 bases at J, with 18 bases in the middle. In DNA form, the CDR3 reads TGCGCCAGCAGCCAGGTAGTAAGCGGGGACAACACAGATACGCAGTATTTT. Protein product: CASSQVVSGDNTDTQYF.

The J gene is TRBJ2-7, the V gene TRBV21-1; the table calls TRBD1, which could not be checked here. TRBV21-1 is a pseudogene segment. The CDR3 runs to 13 residues. CDR3 coding DNA: TGTGCCAGCAGCCCCCGGACAGTCCACGAGCAGTACTTC. This sequence encodes CASSPRTVHEQYF.

This clone was found a few times. The chain joins TRBV18 to TRBJ2-5; 9 bases line up with TRBD2. The CDR3 runs to 18 residues. The V gene end was trimmed by 2 bases and the J gene end by 0 bases; junction bases not matched to a gene: 10. The V gene's germline CDR1 is KGHSH and CDR2 LQKENI. The chain's CDR3 is CASSPLKGLARYQETQYF. The DNA of the CDR3 is TGTGCCAGCTCACCATTAAAAGGACTAGCGCGGTACCAAGAGACCCAGTACTTC.

The V gene is TRBV15, the J gene TRBJ2-2; maybe TRBD2 (5 bases). The CDR3 contains 14 residues. CDR1 is LNHNV and CDR2 is YYDKDF in the germline V gene (reference sequence). The V and J ends lost 1 base and 7 bases respectively, with 10 bases between them. The CDR3 here is CATSRAEAGGELFF. DNA of the CDR3: TGTGCCACCAGCAGAGCGGAGGCGGGCGGGGAGCTGTTTTTT.

The chain recombines TRBV19 with TRBJ2-2; no firm D call. CDR3 length: 13 residues. Germline loops: CDR1 LNHDA, CDR2 SQIVND (reference sequence). V was pared by 5 bases and J by 5 bases, with 9 bases between. The CDR3 loop reads CASSPLFTGELFF. In nucleotides, the CDR3 is TGTGCCAGTAGTCCACTGTTTACCGGGGAGCTGTTTTTT.

Note on this clone: Relative to the germline gene, one junction end is altered; a read error may explain this. The CDR3: CASSLPGGSNPPLHF. The CDR3 region has the DNA TGTGCCAGCAGTTTACCAGGGGGGAGTAATCCACCCCTCCACTTT. The gene calls are TRBV28 and TRBJ1-6; 7 bases line up with TRBD1. CDR3 size: 15 residues. Germline V gene data show CDR1 as MDHEN and CDR2 as SYDVKM.

V gene TRBV19 combines with J gene TRBJ1-2; D is undetermined. Trimming took 7 bases from V and 2 from J, leaving 14 bases between them. Germline CDR1 LNHDA, CDR2 SQIVND (reference sequence). The CDR3 consists of 14 residues. The CDR3 region has the DNA TGTGCCAGTACGGAGAGTAGGAGGAACTATGGCTACACCTTC. This sequence encodes CASTESRRNYGYTF.

V gene TRBV6-6 combines with J gene TRBJ2-7; 13 bases line up with TRBD2. CDR3 length equals 13 residues. Germline-derived CDR1 and CDR2 are MNHNY and SVGAGI (reference sequence). J was trimmed by 9 bases and V by 7 bases; bases with no gene match: 6. The CDR3 spells CASTRLAGGGQYF. Here the CDR3 DNA reads TGTGCCAGCACCCGACTAGCGGGAGGAGGGCAGTACTTC.

CDR3 sequence: CASSLMRETQYF. For the CDR3, the DNA is TGTGCCAGCAGTTTAATGAGGGAGACCCAGTACTTC. The J gene is TRBJ2-5, the V gene TRBV28; unclear D gene. The CDR3 is 12 residues long. Germline-derived CDR1 and CDR2 are MDHEN and SYDVKM. The germline V and J ends were trimmed by 2 bases and 5 bases, with 6 bases remaining between them.

This sequence joins TRBV19 and TRBJ1-5; TRBD1 matches 7 bases. From germline, CDR1 is LNHDA and CDR2 SQIVND (reference sequence). This CDR3 is 15 amino acids long. After removal of 4 bases from V and 8 bases from J, the junction contained 11 bases not matched to a gene. The CDR3 reads CASSSLWDSREPQHF. In DNA form, the CDR3 reads TGTGCCAGTAGTAGCCTTTGGGACAGCCGGGAGCCCCAGCATTTT. Filled out from reference TRBV19 and TRBJ1-5, the complete variable domain reads DGGITQSPKYLFRKEGQNVTLSCEQNLNHDAMYWYRQDPGQGLRLIYYSQIVNDFQKGDIAEGYSVSREKKESFPLTVTSAQKNPTAFYLCASSSLWDSREPQHFGDGTRLSIL.

This clone was counted between two and nine times. The rearrangement links TRBV6-5 to TRBJ2-7, with D unresolved. V gave up 11 bases and J gave up 0 bases, with 14 bases separating them. CDR3 size: 13 residues. The germline V gene has CDR1 MNHEY and CDR2 SVGAGI. The CDR3 reads CAAVDSVSYEQYF. CDR3 bases: TGTGCCGCGGTGGATAGTGTCTCCTACGAGCAGTACTTC.

Only a few counts were recorded for this clone. The chain has TRBV27 and TRBJ1-5; D is ambiguous. V lost 4 bases and J 1 base, leaving 14 bases between the germline ends. The germline CDR1 and CDR2 sequences are MNHEY and SMNVEV (reference sequence). The CDR3 sequence is 16 residues long. The CDR3 DNA reads TGTGCCAGCAGTTCCCGCCCCCCGGGAAGCAATCAGCCCCAGCATTTT. It encodes CASSSRPPGSNQPQHF.

V is TRBV2 and J is TRBJ2-6; no reliable D call. The CDR3 runs 14 residues. Germline-derived CDR1 and CDR2 are SNHLY and FYNNEI. V was shortened by 5 bases and J by 0 bases, with 5 bases between the two germline ends. The CDR3 loop reads CASSSDSGANVLTF. The CDR3 bases are TGTGCCAGCAGTTCAGACTCTGGGGCCAACGTCCTGACTTTC.

The V gene is TRBV6-4, the J gene TRBJ2-7; 15 bases agree with TRBD2. Trimming cost V 7 bases and J 3 bases; bases outside gene matches: 16. This CDR3 comprises 19 residues. The germline CDR1 and CDR2 sequences are MRHNA and SNTAGT. The CDR3 protein is CASTLLPGLAGGGDYEQYF. The CDR3 DNA reads TGTGCCAGCACCCTACTCCCGGGACTAGCGGGAGGAGGGGACTACGAGCAGTACTTC.

The chain couples TRBV30 to TRBJ1-4; TRBD1 agrees at 8 bases. Germline CDR1 is GTSNPN and CDR2 is SVGIG (reference sequence). The CDR3 has 13 residues. V trimming: 4 bases; J trimming: 6 bases; junction bases outside the gene matches: 4. CDR3 amino acids: CAWTGGAYEKLFF. CDR3 nucleotide sequence: TGTGCCTGGACAGGGGGCGCCTATGAAAAACTGTTTTTT.

J is TRBJ2-3 and V is TRBV28; TRBD1 aligns across 7 bases. V was clipped by 5 bases and J by 3 bases; unmatched bases: 2. The CDR3 is made up of 13 amino acids. The germline V gene has CDR1 MDHEN and CDR2 SYDVKM. The CDR3 nucleotides read TGTGCCAGCAGTGGGACAGTTACAGATACGCAGTATTTT. It codes for CASSGTVTDTQYF.

The rearrangement uses TRBV5-1 and TRBJ2-3; possible D gene TRBD1, 5 bases. The V end was cut by 0 bases, the J end by 5 bases, with 10 bases between. This CDR3 comprises 14 residues. Germline assignment: CDR1 SGHRS and CDR2 YFSETQ. The CDR3 here is CASSLAQGVDTQYF. The CDR3 DNA reads TGCGCCAGCAGCTTGGCGCAGGGCGTAGATACGCAGTATTTT. Based on the CDR3 plus reference TRBV5-1 and TRBJ2-3, the full variable domain is KAGVTQTPRYLIKTRGQQVTLSCSPISGHRSVSWYQQTPGQGLQFLFEYFSETQRNKGNFPGRFSGRQFSNSRSEMNVSTLELGDSALYLCASSLAQGVDTQYFGPGTRLTVL.